The following is a T cell receptor beta chain sequence with its context. Original methodology: Reference gene primer amplification in the assay estimated nucleated cell counts. TCRdb keeps only in-frame clones here, not all; method: immunoSEQ multiplex PCR. V and J calls and clone size are those listed in that table; D and trimming were worked out from the DNA. The table has about 140,000 clones, approximately 80% seen once; the top ten hold 5%. The data belong to a study of blood T cell repertoires in COVID-19. Trimming cost V 4 bases and J 9 bases; bases outside gene matches: 12. This CDR3 region has 15 residues. The V gene's germline CDR1 is LGHDT and CDR2 YNNKEL (reference sequence).

The sequence was collected from a woman in her fifties or sixties with acute or convalescent COVID-19. The V gene is TRBV3-1 (or the pseudogene TRBV3-2), the J gene TRBJ2-1; 7 bases map to TRBD1. Sequenced sample: peripheral blood. DNA of the CDR3: TGTGCCAGCAGCCTTGTAGGGGGCCCAACAGGTGAGCAGTTCTTC. Its protein product is CASSLVGGPTGEQFF.